The clone carrying this T cell receptor (beta chain) was recorded many times. Antigen specificity is unknown. The sample belongs to a study of T cell repertoires in cytomegalovirus infection. This CDR3 has 18 amino acids. V shed 0 bases and J 5 bases; nucleotides not matched to a gene: 15. Each CDR3 protein gets one entry after TCRdb re-called the reads with MiXCR. The sample lists some 940,000 distinct CDR3 sequences; roughly 31% were seen once. General observations from the study: Of the TCR beta families, the public ones yielded a cumulative frequency that identified carriers of CMV plus the relevant HLA. HLA-C-restricted CMV clonotypes gave the most frequent clonotype in two of eight donors.

This sequence originates from a human donor in good health (CMV status not recorded). Some clones in this sample may be carry-over from other donors' samples. The sequencing here drew on cultured CD8+ T cells from PBMCs, taken from culture after CMV antigen stimulation. The chain carries TRBV12-3 or TRBV12-4 and TRBJ2-7, with 8 bases fitting TRBD2. The CDR3 is CASSLATWDGGAGHEQYF. The CDR3 nucleotides are TGTGCCAGCAGTTTAGCAACCTGGGACGGGGGGGCGGGCCACGAGCAGTACTTC.